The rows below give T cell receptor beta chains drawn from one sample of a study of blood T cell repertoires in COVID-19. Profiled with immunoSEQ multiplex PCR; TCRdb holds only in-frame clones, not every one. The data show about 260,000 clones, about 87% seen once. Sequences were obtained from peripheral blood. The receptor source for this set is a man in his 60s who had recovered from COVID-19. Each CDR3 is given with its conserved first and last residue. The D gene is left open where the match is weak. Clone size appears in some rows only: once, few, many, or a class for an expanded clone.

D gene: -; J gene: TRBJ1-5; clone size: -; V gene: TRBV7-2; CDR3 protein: CASSLRGAQPQHF; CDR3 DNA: TGTGCCAGCAGCTTAAGGGGCGCTCAGCCCCAGCATTTT
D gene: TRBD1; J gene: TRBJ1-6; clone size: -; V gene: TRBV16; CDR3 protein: CASSQVETGPNSPLHF; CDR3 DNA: TGTGCCAGCAGCCAAGTTGAGACAGGGCCCAATTCACCCCTCCACTTT
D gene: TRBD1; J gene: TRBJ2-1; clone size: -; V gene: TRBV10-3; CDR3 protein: CAISPGQGRNEQFF; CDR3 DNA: TGTGCCATCAGTCCGGGACAGGGGAGGAATGAGCAGTTCTTC
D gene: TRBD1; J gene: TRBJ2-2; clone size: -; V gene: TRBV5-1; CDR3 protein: CASSLTQGAQTGELFF; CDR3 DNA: TGCGCCAGCAGCTTAACTCAGGGGGCGCAAACCGGGGAGCTGTTTTTT
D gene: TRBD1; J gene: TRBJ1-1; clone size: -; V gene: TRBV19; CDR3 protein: CASSPRTGGLAEAFF; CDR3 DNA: TGTGCCAGTAGTCCAAGGACAGGGGGCTTAGCTGAAGCTTTCTTT
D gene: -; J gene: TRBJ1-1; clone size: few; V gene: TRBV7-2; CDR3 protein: CASSLRSSGTEAFF; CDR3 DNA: TGTGCCAGCAGCTTACGTAGCTCGGGGACTGAAGCTTTCTTT
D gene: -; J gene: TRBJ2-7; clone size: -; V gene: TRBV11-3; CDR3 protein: CASSLVTGNSYEQYF; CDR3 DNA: TGTGCCAGCAGCTTAGTTACCGGGAACTCCTACGAGCAGTACTTC
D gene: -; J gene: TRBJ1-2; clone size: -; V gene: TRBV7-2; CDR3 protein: CASSPGRGRAFGYTF; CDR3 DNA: TGTGCCAGCAGCCCGGGGAGGGGACGGGCTTTTGGCTACACCTTC
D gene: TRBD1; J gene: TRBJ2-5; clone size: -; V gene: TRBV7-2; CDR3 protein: CASSNRDRGKETQYF; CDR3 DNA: TGTGCCAGCAGCAACCGCGACAGGGGAAAAGAGACCCAGTACTTC
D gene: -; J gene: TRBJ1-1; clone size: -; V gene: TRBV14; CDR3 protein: CASSLWGVTEAFF; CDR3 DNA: TGTGCCAGCAGCCTTTGGGGAGTTACTGAAGCTTTCTTT
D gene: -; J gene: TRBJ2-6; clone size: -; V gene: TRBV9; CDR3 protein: CASSVLKSSGANVLTF; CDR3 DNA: TGTGCCAGCAGCGTACTCAAGAGCTCTGGGGCCAACGTCCTGACTTTC
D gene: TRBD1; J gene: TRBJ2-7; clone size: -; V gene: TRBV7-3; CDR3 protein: CASSLGTGGLSSYEQYF; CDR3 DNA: TGTGCCAGCAGCTTAGGGACAGGGGGCCTATCCTCCTACGAGCAGTACTTC
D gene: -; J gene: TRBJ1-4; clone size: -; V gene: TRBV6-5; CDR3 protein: CASSRGEANEKLFF; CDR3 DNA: TGTGCCAGCAGTCGGGGTGAGGCTAATGAAAAACTGTTTTTT
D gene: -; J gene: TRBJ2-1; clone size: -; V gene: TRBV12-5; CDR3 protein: CASGLVPKGDEQFF; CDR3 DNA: TGTGCTAGTGGTTTGGTACCTAAGGGGGATGAGCAGTTCTTC
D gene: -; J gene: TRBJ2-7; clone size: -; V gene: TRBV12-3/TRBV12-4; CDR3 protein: CASRKSTGEQYF; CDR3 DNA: TGTGCCAGCAGAAAGAGTACAGGGGAGCAGTACTTC
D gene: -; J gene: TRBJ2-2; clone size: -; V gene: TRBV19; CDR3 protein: CASSIGTSGELFF; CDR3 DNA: TGTGCCAGTAGTATCGGGACTTCTGGGGAGCTGTTTTTT
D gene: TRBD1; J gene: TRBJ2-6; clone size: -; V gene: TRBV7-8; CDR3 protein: CASRSKSGGLVGANVLTF; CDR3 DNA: TGTGCCAGCAGATCAAAGTCAGGGGGCTTAGTTGGGGCCAACGTCCTGACTTTC
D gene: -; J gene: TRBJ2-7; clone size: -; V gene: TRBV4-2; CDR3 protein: CASSPGQSYEQYF; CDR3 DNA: TGTGCCAGCAGCCCCGGACAGTCCTACGAGCAGTACTTC
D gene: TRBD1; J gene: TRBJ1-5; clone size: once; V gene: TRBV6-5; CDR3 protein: CASNPGTGDNQPQHF; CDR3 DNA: TGTGCCAGCAACCCCGGGACAGGGGATAATCAGCCCCAGCATTTT
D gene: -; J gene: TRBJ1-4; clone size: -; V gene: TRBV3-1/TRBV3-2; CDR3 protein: CASSQDTLGGTNEKLFF; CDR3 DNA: TGTGCCAGCAGCCAAGATACCCTAGGGGGAACTAATGAAAAACTGTTTTTT
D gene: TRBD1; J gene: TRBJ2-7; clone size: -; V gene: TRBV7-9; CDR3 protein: CASSLGILRGPPIPYEQYF; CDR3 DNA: TGTGCCAGCAGCTTAGGTATTCTCAGGGGGCCCCCGATCCCCTACGAGCAGTACTTC
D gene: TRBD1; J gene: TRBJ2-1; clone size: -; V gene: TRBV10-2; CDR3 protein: CASRKTGSKSDEQFF; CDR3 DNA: TGCGCCAGCAGGAAGACAGGGTCTAAGAGTGACGAGCAGTTCTTC
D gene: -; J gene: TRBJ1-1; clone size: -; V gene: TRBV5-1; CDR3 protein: CASSLFSDPRSTEAFF; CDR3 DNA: TGCGCCAGCAGCTTGTTTAGTGACCCAAGGAGCACTGAAGCTTTCTTT
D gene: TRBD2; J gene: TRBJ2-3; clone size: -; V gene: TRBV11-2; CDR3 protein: CASSLDRWTSGGRSTDTQYF; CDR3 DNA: TGTGCCAGCAGCTTAGATCGATGGACTAGCGGGGGGAGAAGCACAGATACGCAGTATTTT
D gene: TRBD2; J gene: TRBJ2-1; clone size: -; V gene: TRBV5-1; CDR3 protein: CASRGLAAYSYNEQFF; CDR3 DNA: TGCGCCAGCAGAGGACTAGCGGCCTACTCCTACAATGAGCAGTTCTTC
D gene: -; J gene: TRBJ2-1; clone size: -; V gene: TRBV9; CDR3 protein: CASSAVTTTSYNEQFF; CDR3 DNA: TGTGCCAGCAGCGCCGTGACTACTACCTCCTACAATGAGCAGTTCTTC
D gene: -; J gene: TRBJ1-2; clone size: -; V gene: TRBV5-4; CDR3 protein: CASTKAGGIGGYTF; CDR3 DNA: TGTGCCAGCACCAAGGCGGGGGGCATAGGTGGCTACACCTTC
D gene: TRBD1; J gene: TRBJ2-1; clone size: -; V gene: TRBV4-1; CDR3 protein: CASSHGTGGSEQFF; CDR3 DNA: TGCGCCAGCAGCCACGGGACAGGGGGCAGTGAGCAGTTCTTC
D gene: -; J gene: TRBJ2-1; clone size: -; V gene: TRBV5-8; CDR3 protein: CASSLFLGRQEGANEQFF; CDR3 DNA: TGTGCCAGCAGCTTGTTTTTAGGCCGACAGGAAGGGGCCAATGAGCAGTTCTTC
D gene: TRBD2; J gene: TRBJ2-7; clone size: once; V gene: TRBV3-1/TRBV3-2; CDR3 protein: CASSQSRVAGGLGYEQYF; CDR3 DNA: TGTGCCAGCAGCCAGAGCCGGGTAGCGGGGGGGCTTGGGTACGAGCAGTACTTC
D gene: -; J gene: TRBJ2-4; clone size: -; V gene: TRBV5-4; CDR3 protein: CASSLYSSWAKNIQYF; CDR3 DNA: TGTGCCAGCAGCTTGTACAGCTCATGGGCCAAAAACATTCAGTACTTC
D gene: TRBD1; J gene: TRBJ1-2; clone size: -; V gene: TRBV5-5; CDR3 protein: CASSFGDRFNYGYTF; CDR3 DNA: TGTGCCAGCAGCTTTGGGGACAGATTCAACTATGGCTACACCTTC